This entry lists 17 T cell receptor beta chains sequenced from one sample in a study of cytomegalovirus exposure and HLA in healthy donors. TCRdb's table, derived via immunoSEQ multiplex PCR, lists solely in-frame clones and lacks some. Among over 120,000 clones, 89% were seen once, and the ten largest hold about 10%. The specimen was PBMCs. All receptors derive from a woman in her late teens or twenties in good health and CMV-seropositive.

The chain uses TRBV19 and TRBJ1-1, with 7 bases that match TRBD1. With V trimmed by 4 bases and J by 0 bases, 8 bases remained unmatched. CDR1 is LNHDA, CDR2 SQIVND, per germline (reference sequence). The CDR3 spans 16 residues. The DNA of the CDR3 is TGTGCCAGTAGTAAACCTTCGACAGGGATGAACACTGAAGCTTTCTTT. Translating gives CASSKPSTGMNTEAFF.

The CDR3 sequence: CASSGRDSLNQPQHF. CDR3 DNA: TGTGCCAGCAGTGGCCGGGACAGCCTAAATCAGCCCCAGCATTTT. The V and J genes are TRBV6-5 and TRBJ1-5; 7 bases line up with TRBD1. V lost 5 bases, J lost 4 bases, and 8 bases stayed unmatched. Germline loops: CDR1 MNHEY, CDR2 SVGAGI. There are 15 residues in the CDR3.

The chain has TRBV19 and TRBJ1-2, with 8 bases lining up with TRBD1. V lost 1 base and J lost 2; bases outside the gene matches: 6. CDR1 is LNHDA and CDR2 is SQIVND in the germline V gene (reference sequence). There are 16 residues in the CDR3. The CDR3 region has the DNA TGTGCCAGTAGTATAGGTGCGGGACAGGTGAACTATGGCTACACCTTC. Its protein is CASSIGAGQVNYGYTF.

This rearrangement joins TRBV11-2 to TRBJ2-1; D remains unclear. This CDR3 is built from 17 residues. Deletions cut 4 bases from V and 8 bases from J, with 24 bases between. The germline CDR1 and CDR2 sequences are SGHAT and FQNNGV. CDR3 nucleotides: TGTGCCAGCAGCTCCCTTCTCGCTCCGCCCAACCCGGATGAGCAGTTCTTC. This encodes CASSSLLAPPNPDEQFF.

The chain combines TRBV5-1 with TRBJ1-2, with 7 bases lining up with TRBD1. This CDR3 has 14 amino acids. The junction had 1 base not matched to a gene; V was cut back by 0 bases and J by 2 bases. The germline gives CDR1 SGHRS, CDR2 YFSETQ. This CDR3 reads CASSLETGNYGYTF. In nucleotides, the CDR3 is TGCGCCAGCAGCTTGGAGACAGGGAACTATGGCTACACCTTC.

The chain has TRBV29-1 and TRBJ2-7, with D perhaps matching TRBD1 (6 bases). Trimming removed 3 bases from V and 3 bases from J, with 12 bases in between. The CDR3 is 13 amino acids. Germline CDR1 and CDR2: SQVTM and ANQGSEA. CDR3 protein: CSVDTGKGYEQYF. CDR3 bases: TGCAGCGTTGACACAGGGAAGGGCTACGAGCAGTACTTC.

The chain combines TRBV30 with TRBJ1-1; 8 nucleotides align to TRBD1. V shed 0 bases, J shed 4 bases, and the junction held 7 bases outside the gene matches. The CDR3 is made up of 15 amino acids. Germline values: CDR1 GTSNPN, CDR2 SVGIG (reference sequence). CDR3 amino acids: CAWSVQNRGTTEAFF. The DNA of the CDR3 is TGTGCCTGGAGTGTACAAAACAGGGGGACCACTGAAGCTTTCTTT.

The chain joins TRBV2 to TRBJ1-1; a possible D gene is TRBD1 (6 bases). This CDR3 region has 14 residues. Per germline, CDR1 SNHLY and CDR2 FYNNEI. V was trimmed by 3 bases and J by 1 base, leaving 9 bases between them. CDR3 sequence reads: CASSDGRGNTEAFF. CDR3 DNA: TGTGCCAGCAGTGATGGCAGGGGGAACACTGAAGCTTTCTTT. Drawing the rest from reference TRBV2 and TRBJ1-1, the complete variable domain is EPEVTQTPSHQVTQMGQEVILRCVPISNHLYFYWYRQILGQKVEFLVSFYNNEISEKSEIFDDQFSVERPDGSNFTLKIRSTKLEDSAMYFCASSDGRGNTEAFFGQGTRLTVV.

The chain has TRBV4-2 and TRBJ1-5, with D perhaps TRBD1 (6 bases). The CDR3 has 19 amino acids. Germline V gives CDR1 LGHNA, CDR2 YNFKEQ. Trimming cost V 4 bases and J 0 bases, with 22 bases left between them. CDR3 region: CASSPLATGSRSSNQPQHF. Written as DNA, the CDR3 is TGTGCCAGCAGCCCGCTTGCAACAGGGAGTAGAAGTAGCAATCAGCCCCAGCATTTT.

J is TRBJ2-7 and V is TRBV10-2; tentative D call: TRBD1 (6 bases). Germline CDR1 WSHSY, CDR2 SAAADI. V lost 8 bases and J lost 0, with 11 bases in between. CDR3 size: 13 residues. The CDR3 nucleotides are TGCGCCAGCGCGAGAGGGGGCTCCTACGAGCAGTACTTC. As protein: CASARGGSYEQYF.

The V and J genes are TRBV7-9 and TRBJ1-1, with a possible D match to TRBD1 (5 bases). This CDR3 region has 14 residues. V lost 1 base and J lost 5, with 11 bases in between. Germline assignment: CDR1 SEHNR and CDR2 FQNEAQ (reference sequence). The CDR3 region is CASSLGRGWTEAFF. CDR3 bases: TGTGCCAGCAGCTTAGGAAGGGGTTGGACTGAAGCTTTCTTT.

V is TRBV6-5 and J is TRBJ1-1; unclear D gene. From germline, CDR1 is MNHEY and CDR2 SVGAGI. The CDR3 is 13 residues long. Trimming took off 2 bases at V and 4 bases at J, with 8 bases between the two ends. The CDR3 DNA follows: TGTGCCAGCAGTTACGGGAGGAGCACTGAAGCTTTCTTT. Protein product: CASSYGRSTEAFF.

This clone was picked up one time. The chain recombines TRBV5-5 with TRBJ2-3, with unresolved D. The CDR3 spans 15 residues. The V and J ends lost 0 bases and 5 bases respectively, with 13 bases between them. The V gene's germline CDR1 is SGHKS and CDR2 YYEKEE (reference sequence). CDR3 loop: CASSLARVPRDTQYF. The CDR3 region has the DNA TGTGCCAGCAGCTTGGCCAGAGTCCCTAGAGATACGCAGTATTTT.

The V and J genes are TRBV27 and TRBJ2-1; 7 nucleotides agree with TRBD1. The germline gives CDR1 MNHEY, CDR2 SMNVEV (reference sequence). The trim removed 3 bases at V and 5 bases at J, leaving 7 bases unmatched. The CDR3 consists of 15 residues. The CDR3 bases are TGTGCCAGCAGTTTTACAGGGGAAGTCGACAATGAGCAGTTCTTC. Amino acids: CASSFTGEVDNEQFF.

The chain is built from TRBV28 and TRBJ1-6; D not resolved. V lost 6 bases and J 0 bases, leaving 12 bases between the germline ends. The CDR3 runs 16 residues. CDR1 is MDHEN, CDR2 SYDVKM, per germline. The CDR3 region has the DNA TGTGCCAGCAGGGTGGAGGAGAGCTCCTATAATTCACCCCTCCACTTT. Protein sequence: CASRVEESSYNSPLHF.

The chain is built from TRBV7-9 and TRBJ2-2; a possible D gene is TRBD1 (5 bases). The germline CDR1 and CDR2 sequences are SEHNR and FQNEAQ (reference sequence). The CDR3 consists of 14 residues. Between the trimmed V and J ends, which lost 3 bases and 4 bases, there was a span of 9 bases. CDR3 amino acids: CASSFGRATGELFF. The CDR3 coding sequence is TGTGCCAGCAGCTTTGGCAGGGCCACCGGGGAGCTGTTTTTT.

The chain uses TRBV30 and TRBJ2-7; 8 bases match TRBD1. Germline V gives CDR1 GTSNPN, CDR2 SVGIG (reference sequence). V lost 2 bases and J lost 3; bases outside the gene matches: 6. The CDR3 length is 14 residues. CDR3 coding DNA: TGTGCCTGGAGTCACGGACAGGGCATCTACGAGCAGTACTTC. This sequence encodes CAWSHGQGIYEQYF.